This TCR beta chain derives from a study of control samples from healthy donors and cancer patients. Assay: immunoSEQ multiplex PCR; the TCRdb copy retains only in-frame clones and omits some. The sample includes 90,000 to 100,000 clones, around three quarters seen only once; the top ten take over 9.5%. V lost 8 bases to trimming and J lost 4 bases, with 12 bases between them. This CDR3 spans 12 amino acids. Material: blood. The V gene is TRBV12-3 or TRBV12-4, the J gene TRBJ2-7, with D perhaps being TRBD1 or TRBD2 (6 bases each). The receptor's source is a woman in her thirties in good health. CDR3 sequence (DNA): TGTGCCAGCGCCGGAGGGGGGTACGAGCAGTACTTC. Its translation is CASAGGGYEQYF.